This T cell receptor (beta chain) came from a study of cytomegalovirus exposure and HLA in healthy donors. General study results and limits: In vitro data verified a few CMV-associated chains as specific for CMV antigens.

CDR3 length equals 15 residues. V was pared by 0 bases and J by 5 bases, with 10 bases between. Germline assignment: CDR1 MGHRA and CDR2 YSYEKL. Turning to this clone: Its antigen is undetermined.

13 Jbeta primers and 60 Vbeta primers were used for the PCR. The data were produced by immunoSEQ multiplex PCR, yet TCRdb's version contains in-frame clones alone and is incomplete. The sample lists 100,000 to 150,000 clones, around three quarters occurring once. The receptor's source is a female donor in good health and CMV-seronegative. The specimen was PBMCs. The chain combines TRBV4-1 with TRBJ2-2, with D uncertain. CDR3 DNA: TGCGCCAGCAGCCAAGAACGAGTGGTGACCGGGGAGCTGTTTTTT. Translating it yields CASSQERVVTGELFF.